This T cell receptor beta chain originates from a study of blood T cell repertoires in COVID-19. Participants reported their clinical history, and cohort assignment relied on those reports. Repertoires were generated with immunoSEQ multiplex PCR, while TCRdb's copy carries only in-frame clones and drops some. Counted here are around 330,000 clones, approximately 91% occurring once; the ten biggest clones make up over 9%. Germline trimming cut 8 bases from V and 6 bases from J; bases unmatched to any gene: 11. Germline V gives CDR1 SGHTA, CDR2 FQGNSA. The CDR3 loop spans 15 amino acids. The source is a woman aged 40-49 years who had recovered from COVID-19. This chain joins TRBV7-2 and TRBJ2-1; 9 bases are a match to TRBD2. The source material was PBMCs or T cells enriched from blood (not recorded which). Written as DNA, the CDR3 is TGTGCCAGCCGGAAGGCGGGAGGGTATGGCAATGAGCAGTTCTTC. It translates to CASRKAGGYGNEQFF.